Following are 15 T cell receptor beta chains from one sample sequenced in a study of blood T cell repertoires in COVID-19. Here immunoSEQ multiplex PCR was the method, and the copy in TCRdb shows in-frame clones only, minus some. Here the sample spans over 300,000 clones, roughly 85% being singletons. Material: PBMCs or T cells enriched from blood (not recorded which). These receptors originate from a woman in her 30s who had recovered from COVID-19.

This clone has a single count. This sequence joins TRBV10-2 and TRBJ2-3, with D uncertain. Looked up from germline, CDR1 is WSHSY and CDR2 is SAAADI. Trimming cost V 6 bases and J 2 bases, with 12 bases left between them. This CDR3 has 14 residues. The CDR3 DNA sequence: TGCGCCAGCAGCGAAAGGCGGAACACAGATACGCAGTATTTT. Translating gives CASSERRNTDTQYF.

The chain links TRBV18 to TRBJ1-2, with D tentatively TRBD1 (6 bases). Trimming took 1 base from V and 0 from J, leaving 12 bases between them. Germline values: CDR1 KGHSH, CDR2 LQKENI. The CDR3 length is 16 residues. The chain's CDR3 is CASSPRDRTPNYGYTF. The CDR3 DNA reads as TGTGCCAGCTCACCACGAGACAGGACACCTAACTATGGCTACACCTTC.

The chain uses TRBV9 and TRBJ1-6, with 9 bases lining up with TRBD1. The trim removed 3 bases at V and 6 bases at J, leaving 10 bases unmatched. The CDR3 runs 17 residues. Germline CDR1 reads SGDLS; CDR2 reads YYNGEE. CDR3 sequence: CASSARDREYLNSPLHF. The CDR3, as DNA: TGTGCCAGCAGCGCCCGGGACAGGGAGTATCTTAATTCACCCCTCCACTTT.

V and J are TRBV19 and TRBJ1-2, with D possibly being TRBD1 (6 bases). The germline V and J ends were trimmed by 5 bases and 0 bases, with 13 bases remaining between them. Germline loops: CDR1 LNHDA, CDR2 SQIVND (reference sequence). This CDR3 is 15 amino acids long. Here the CDR3 reads CASSAHTGPNYGYTF. In nucleotides, the CDR3 is TGTGCCAGTAGTGCCCACACAGGGCCTAACTATGGCTACACCTTC.

The chain has TRBV18 and TRBJ1-4; D unresolved. Trimming took off 2 bases at V and 7 bases at J, with 14 bases between the two ends. Germline assignment: CDR1 KGHSH and CDR2 LQKENI. The CDR3 sequence is 15 residues long. The CDR3 DNA is TGTGCCAGCTCACCATCACAGACCAGCGGTGAAAAACTGTTTTTT. Translating gives CASSPSQTSGEKLFF.

V gene TRBV11-3 combines with J gene TRBJ2-1; TRBD1 aligns across 7 bases. V trimming: 6 bases; J trimming: 7 bases; junction bases outside the gene matches: 15. Per the germline V gene, CDR1 is SGHNT and CDR2 is YENEEA. The CDR3 runs to 16 residues. For the CDR3, the DNA is TGTGCCAGCAGATCAGACGAGGGGGCGCGAGGGAATGAGCAGTTCTTC. It codes for CASRSDEGARGNEQFF.

DNA of the CDR3: TGTGCCAGCAGTTACGGGCAGGGGGCGTCACCCCTCCACTTT. It is translated as CASSYGQGASPLHF. The chain couples TRBV6-2 or TRBV6-3 to TRBJ1-6; 8 bases align to TRBD1. This CDR3 is built from 14 residues. Germline-derived CDR1 and CDR2 are MNHEY and SVGEGT. Unmatched junction bases numbered 4, after V lost 2 bases and J lost 10 bases.

The chain is built from TRBV19 and TRBJ1-1, with D perhaps TRBD1 (6 bases). CDR1 LNHDA and CDR2 SQIVND come from the germline V gene (reference sequence). Trimming took off 3 bases at V and 2 bases at J, with 10 bases between the two ends. This CDR3 contains 14 residues. The CDR3 nucleotides are TGTGCCAGTAGTATGCGACAGGATAACACTGAAGCTTTCTTT. It encodes CASSMRQDNTEAFF.

To note about this clone: A read error may account for a junction end that differs from germline. This chain joins TRBV7-7 and TRBJ2-2, with 9 bases fitting TRBD1. The CDR3 has 15 amino acids. Germline CDR1 SSHAT, CDR2 FNYEAQ (reference sequence). CDR3 DNA: TGTGCTAGCAGCCCGACAGGGGGGGGCACCGGGGAGCTGTTTTTT. This codes for CASSPTGGGTGELFF.

The rearrangement joins TRBV6-2 or TRBV6-3 to TRBJ1-4, with 12 nucleotides matching TRBD1. Germline CDR1 is MNHEY and CDR2 is SVGEGT. This CDR3 comprises 18 residues. V gave up 6 bases and J gave up 3 bases; unmatched junction bases: 11. For the CDR3, the DNA is TGTGCCAGCAGCTGGCCCGGGACAGGGGGCCGGTCTAATGAAAAACTGTTTTTT. Its protein is CASSWPGTGGRSNEKLFF.

This chain connects TRBV30 to TRBJ1-6; D ambiguous. Germline loops: CDR1 GTSNPN, CDR2 SVGIG (reference sequence). The CDR3 has 15 amino acids. Trimming pared 0 bases from V and 7 bases from J, leaving 13 bases between. CDR3 sequence: CAWSVRQAVNSPLHF. CDR3 coding DNA: TGTGCCTGGAGTGTACGGCAGGCCGTAAATTCACCCCTCCACTTT. The full variable domain, completed using reference TRBV30 and TRBJ1-6, is SQTIHQWPATLVQPVGSPLSLECTVEGTSNPNLYWYRQAAGRGLQLLFYSVGIGQISSEVPQNLSASRPQDRQFILSSKKLLLSDSGFYLCAWSVRQAVNSPLHFGNGTRLTVT.

Here the CDR3 DNA reads TGCGCCAGCAGCCAGTCGGGGGGGGGTACAGATACGCAGTATTTT. Protein: CASSQSGGGTDTQYF. V and J are TRBV4-1 and TRBJ2-3; TRBD2 aligns across 8 bases. This CDR3 is built from 15 residues. Per germline, CDR1 MGHRA and CDR2 YSYEKL. The V gene end was trimmed by 3 bases and the J gene end by 3 bases; junction bases not matched to a gene: 5.

This clone was seen only a few times. The chain is built from TRBV6-5 and TRBJ1-1; TRBD1 is a possible D gene (5 bases). This CDR3 is 12 amino acids long. The germline V gene has CDR1 MNHEY and CDR2 SVGAGI. Between the trimmed V and J ends, which lost 5 bases and 8 bases, there was a span of 12 bases. The CDR3 region has the DNA TGTGCCAGCAGTCCCGCGGGGGTAGAAGCTTTCTTT. Amino acids: CASSPAGVEAFF.

This clone was seen a single time. The V call is TRBV30, the J call TRBJ1-6; 7 nucleotides agree with TRBD1. CDR3 length equals 11 residues. The germline gives CDR1 GTSNPN, CDR2 SVGIG (reference sequence). V lost 5 bases to trimming and J lost 8 bases; unmatched junction nucleotides: 0. CDR3 residues: CAWDRDSPLHF. The CDR3 region has the DNA TGTGCCTGGGACAGGGATTCACCCCTCCACTTT.

As DNA, the CDR3 is TGTGCCAGCAGGGCCTCGGGGGGGGCCTACAATGAGCAGTTCTTC. Protein: CASRASGGAYNEQFF. This chain links TRBV6-5 with TRBJ2-1; 8 nucleotides match TRBD2. This CDR3 spans 15 amino acids. Germline CDR1 reads MNHEY; CDR2 reads SVGAGI. Trimming removed 6 bases from V and 2 bases from J; junction bases left unmatched: 6.